Presented here are 23 T cell receptor beta chains from one specimen sequenced in a study of blood T cell repertoires in COVID-19. TCRdb's copy holds only in-frame clones and misses some; the assay was immunoSEQ multiplex PCR. Among approximately 45,000 clones listed, over 80% were seen once. The sequencing input was peripheral blood. The receptors stem from a human donor in a cohort sampled during active COVID-19.

The CDR3 loop reads CAWSVLGLAASYEQYF. The DNA of the CDR3 is TGTGCCTGGAGTGTCCTAGGACTAGCCGCTTCCTACGAGCAGTACTTC. The rearrangement uses TRBV30 and TRBJ2-7, with 8 bases aligning to TRBD2. Per germline, CDR1 GTSNPN and CDR2 SVGIG (reference sequence). The junction had 8 bases not matched to a gene; V was cut back by 0 bases and J by 1 base. This CDR3 region has 16 residues.

V usage is TRBV5-1 and J usage is TRBJ2-1; 7 bases agree with TRBD2. Germline V CDR1 and CDR2: SGHRS, YFSETQ. CDR3 length: 16 residues. J was trimmed by 5 bases and V by 0 bases; bases with no gene match: 8. CDR3 amino acids: CASSLVRSSGNNEQFF. CDR3 DNA sequence: TGCGCCAGCAGCTTGGTGCGGTCTAGCGGTAACAATGAGCAGTTCTTC.

V is TRBV5-1 and J is TRBJ2-7, with unresolved D. Trimming shortened V by 4 bases and J by 2 bases, and 13 bases separated the two germline ends. Germline V gene lookup returns CDR1 SGHRS and CDR2 YFSETQ. The CDR3 has 14 amino acids. As DNA, the CDR3 is TGCGCCAGCAGCCCTAGTTTGAAGACCTACGAGCAGTACTTC. This codes for CASSPSLKTYEQYF.

This chain connects TRBV5-5 to TRBJ1-3; 8 bases line up with TRBD1. The J segment lost 2 bases and the V segment lost 4 bases, leaving 5 bases of the junction unmatched. This CDR3 region has 15 residues. Per the germline V gene, CDR1 is SGHKS and CDR2 is YYEKEE (reference sequence). The CDR3 nucleotides read TGTGCCAGCAGCCTAGACAGGGGAACTGGAAACACCATATATTTT. The encoded protein is CASSLDRGTGNTIYF. The full variable domain, completed using reference TRBV5-5 and TRBJ1-3, is DAGVTQSPTHLIKTRGQQVTLRCSPISGHKSVSWYQQVLGQGPQFIFQYYEKEERGRGNFPDRFSARQFPNYSSELNVNALLLGDSALYLCASSLDRGTGNTIYFGEGSWLTVV.

The J gene is TRBJ2-2, the V gene TRBV5-1, with D possibly being TRBD1 (6 bases). The CDR3 sequence is 14 residues long. Trimming left V 4 bases short and J 6 bases short, with 13 bases between. Germline assignment: CDR1 SGHRS and CDR2 YFSETQ. The CDR3 bases are TGCGCCAGCAGCCCCGGGACACCGGCCGGGGAGCTGTTTTTT. It codes for CASSPGTPAGELFF. The entire variable domain, with the rest obtained from reference TRBV5-1 and TRBJ2-2, is as follows: KAGVTQTPRYLIKTRGQQVTLSCSPISGHRSVSWYQQTPGQGLQFLFEYFSETQRNKGNFPGRFSGRQFSNSRSEMNVSTLELGDSALYLCASSPGTPAGELFFGEGSRLTVL.

CDR3 sequence reads: CASSVAIGGYTDTQYF. The DNA of the CDR3 is TGTGCCAGCAGCGTAGCCATAGGCGGTTACACAGATACGCAGTATTTT. V and J are TRBV9 and TRBJ2-3; D is ambiguous. The V end was cut by 0 bases, the J end by 2 bases, with 13 bases between. Germline V gene data show CDR1 as SGDLS and CDR2 as YYNGEE. CDR3 length: 16 residues. Variable domain in full (rest from reference TRBV9 and TRBJ2-3): DSGVTQTPKHLITATGQRVTLRCSPRSGDLSVYWYQQSLDQGLQFLIQYYNGEERAKGNILERFSAQQFPDLHSELNLSSLELGDSALYFCASSVAIGGYTDTQYFGPGTRLTVL.

The chain couples TRBV29-1 to TRBJ2-1; 7 nucleotides align to TRBD1. The ends lost 1 base at V and 0 bases at J; junction bases unmatched: 3. Germline V lookup: CDR1 SQVTM, CDR2 ANQGSEA. The CDR3 is 15 residues long. The CDR3 sequence is CSVEGQGSSYNEQFF. In DNA form, the CDR3 reads TGCAGCGTTGAAGGACAGGGAAGCTCCTACAATGAGCAGTTCTTC.

Comments on this clone: This same CDR3 is encoded by further DNA sequences in the sample. The V and J genes are TRBV7-2 and TRBJ2-1; the match to TRBD2 covers 11 bases. The CDR3 consists of 15 residues. Germline V gene sequence: CDR1 SGHTA, CDR2 FQGNSA. Unmatched junction bases numbered 4, after V lost 5 bases and J lost 4 bases. CDR3 in DNA: TGTGCCAGCAGCCCTCGGACTAGCGGGTACAATGAGCAGTTCTTC. It encodes CASSPRTSGYNEQFF. The variable domain in full, with the rest retrieved from reference TRBV7-2 and TRBJ2-1, is GAGVSQSPSNKVTEKGKDVELRCDPISGHTALYWYRQSLGQGLEFLIYFQGNSAPDKSGLPSDRFSAERTGGSVSTLTIQRTQQEDSAVYLCASSPRTSGYNEQFFGPGTRLTVL.

The J gene is TRBJ2-2, the V gene TRBV7-9; 9 positions match TRBD2. Germline values: CDR1 SEHNR, CDR2 FQNEAQ (reference sequence). This CDR3 contains 16 residues. With 5 bases clipped from V and 1 base from J, the junction kept 5 bases outside the gene matches. The CDR3 spells CASSTTSGQNTGELFF. CDR3 bases: TGTGCCAGCAGCACAACTAGCGGGCAGAACACCGGGGAGCTGTTTTTT.

V gene TRBV7-8 combines with J gene TRBJ1-4; D gene ambiguous. Germline assignment: CDR1 SGHVS and CDR2 FQNEAQ. The V and J ends lost 1 base and 5 bases respectively, with 20 bases between them. The CDR3 has 18 amino acids. The CDR3 spells CASSLGFAADLLNEKLFF. CDR3 sequence (DNA): TGTGCCAGCAGCTTAGGTTTCGCGGCAGATCTTCTAAATGAAAAACTGTTTTTT.

The chain has TRBV24-1 and TRBJ2-5; TRBD1 might be the D (5 bases). Germline V gene data show CDR1 as KGHDR and CDR2 as SFDVKD. V lost 5 bases to trimming and J lost 5 bases, with 14 bases between them. CDR3 length equals 14 residues. DNA for the CDR3: TGTGCCACCAGTGGACCAGGGTCCTTGGAGACCCAGTACTTC. It encodes CATSGPGSLETQYF.

The chain employs TRBV15 and TRBJ1-1, with 7 bases fitting TRBD1. Germline loops: CDR1 LNHNV, CDR2 YYDKDF (reference sequence). The CDR3 runs to 14 residues. The J segment lost 0 bases and the V segment lost 8 bases, leaving 6 bases of the junction unmatched. CDR3 coding DNA: TGTGCCACCCGACAGGGCTCGATGAACACTGAAGCTTTCTTT. It encodes CATRQGSMNTEAFF.

The rearrangement links TRBV7-2 to TRBJ2-2; 11 positions match TRBD2. The CDR3 is made up of 16 amino acids. The germline V gene encodes CDR1 SGHTA and CDR2 FQGNSA. The V gene end was trimmed by 10 bases and the J gene end by 0 bases; junction bases not matched to a gene: 7. The CDR3 DNA follows: TGTGCCACCAGACTAGCGGGGCCATCGAACACCGGGGAGCTGTTTTTT. It yields the protein CATRLAGPSNTGELFF.

The V gene is TRBV6-5, the J gene TRBJ1-5; D gene uncertain. Germline values: CDR1 MNHEY, CDR2 SVGAGI. This CDR3 is built from 14 residues. Deletions cut 6 bases from V and 9 bases from J, with 18 bases between. Here the CDR3 reads CASSSAPSVRPQHF. DNA of the CDR3: TGTGCCAGCAGCTCCGCCCCAAGCGTTCGGCCCCAGCATTTT.

CDR3 nucleotide sequence: TGTGCCAGTAGTAAAAATAGCGGGAGCTCCTACGAGCAGTACTTC. It is translated as CASSKNSGSSYEQYF. The chain carries TRBV19 and TRBJ2-7; 9 bases fit TRBD2. Germline values: CDR1 LNHDA, CDR2 SQIVND (reference sequence). J was trimmed by 0 bases and V by 4 bases; bases with no gene match: 4. The CDR3 contains 15 residues. The whole variable domain, filled in from reference TRBV19 and TRBJ2-7, reads DGGITQSPKYLFRKEGQNVTLSCEQNLNHDAMYWYRQDPGQGLRLIYYSQIVNDFQKGDIAEGYSVSREKKESFPLTVTSAQKNPTAFYLCASSKNSGSSYEQYFGPGTRLTVT.

This clone was observed once. The chain links TRBV6-5 to TRBJ2-1; D is possibly TRBD2 (6 bases). V lost 4 bases and J lost 3, with 13 bases in between. Germline-derived CDR1 and CDR2 are MNHEY and SVGAGI. The CDR3 is 15 amino acids. CDR3 protein: CASSSLSGNYNEQFF. CDR3 nucleotide sequence: TGTGCCAGCAGTTCCCTTAGCGGAAACTACAATGAGCAGTTCTTC.

Turning to this clone: A junction end diverges from the germline sequence, so it may reflect a read error. The rearrangement uses TRBV3-1 (or the pseudogene TRBV3-2) and TRBJ1-1; D gene ambiguous. Germline CDR1 and CDR2: LGHDT and YNNKEL (reference sequence). The CDR3 runs to 13 residues. CDR3 DNA: TGTGCCAGCAGCCCTGCCGGGAACTCTGAAGCTTTCTTT. Protein sequence: CASSPAGNSEAFF.

This clone was seen a few times. The chain links TRBV6-4 to TRBJ2-2; D perhaps matches TRBD1 (6 bases). CDR3 length equals 13 residues. V was shortened by 8 bases and J by 4 bases, with 11 bases between the two germline ends. In germline, CDR1 is MRHNA, CDR2 SNTAGT. This CDR3 is CASSTGPTGELFF. The CDR3 nucleotides read TGTGCCAGCTCCACAGGGCCCACCGGGGAGCTGTTTTTT.

This clone was found a few times. V usage is TRBV6-4 and J usage is TRBJ2-1; 7 positions match TRBD2. CDR1 and CDR2 (germline): MRHNA, SNTAGT. The CDR3 runs to 16 residues. V was pared by 0 bases and J by 8 bases, with 10 bases of the junction left unmatched. The CDR3 region has the DNA TGTGCCAGCAGTGACTCGAAGGTGGGAGGGCCCGATGAGCAGTTCTTC. Amino acid sequence: CASSDSKVGGPDEQFF.

This chain links TRBV7-2 with TRBJ2-5; 7 bases are shared with TRBD2. CDR1 is SGHTA and CDR2 is FQGNSA in the germline V gene. V was pared by 4 bases and J by 2 bases, with 4 bases of the junction left unmatched. The CDR3 length is 14 residues. The CDR3 region has the DNA TGTGCCAGCAGCTCTCAGCGGGGTCAAGAGACCCAGTACTTC. Amino acids: CASSSQRGQETQYF. The whole variable domain, filled in from reference TRBV7-2 and TRBJ2-5, reads GAGVSQSPSNKVTEKGKDVELRCDPISGHTALYWYRQSLGQGLEFLIYFQGNSAPDKSGLPSDRFSAERTGGSVSTLTIQRTQQEDSAVYLCASSSQRGQETQYFGPGTRLLVL.

The genes are TRBV10-3 and TRBJ2-2; 7 nucleotides align to TRBD2. Germline trimming cut 0 bases from V and 6 bases from J; bases unmatched to any gene: 4. The CDR3 is made up of 15 amino acids. Germline CDR1 ENHRY, CDR2 SYGVKD. The DNA for the CDR3 is TGTGCCATCAGTGAGTCGGGAGGGGCTTCCGGGGAGCTGTTTTTT. Its translation is CAISESGGASGELFF.

This clone appeared once. The gene calls are TRBV6-1 and TRBJ1-2; the match to TRBD1 covers 9 bases. Germline trimming cut 0 bases from V and 5 bases from J; bases unmatched to any gene: 4. The CDR3 length is 15 residues. Germline CDR1 and CDR2: MNHNS and SASEGT. CDR3 amino acids: CASSEAGTGRYGYTF. The CDR3 DNA reads TGTGCCAGCAGTGAAGCAGGGACAGGGCGGTATGGCTACACCTTC.

This chain connects TRBV28 to TRBJ2-4; 8 bases agree with TRBD2. Unmatched junction bases numbered 3, after V lost 8 bases and J lost 3 bases. This CDR3 region has 13 residues. The germline V gene has CDR1 MDHEN and CDR2 SYDVKM. As DNA, the CDR3 is TGTGCCAGCCGGGAGGGCAACAAAAACATTCAGTACTTC. Translation: CASREGNKNIQYF. The full variable domain, rest sourced from reference TRBV28 and TRBJ2-4, is DVKVTQSSRYLVKRTGEKVFLECVQDMDHENMFWYRQDPGLGLRLIYFSYDVKMKEKGDIPEGYSVSREKKERFSLILESASTNQTSMYLCASREGNKNIQYFGAGTRLSVL.